This TCR beta chain was identified in a study of blood T cell repertoires in COVID-19. Across the study: COVID-19 samples from acute and convalescent phases originated in the United States, Italy and Spain. Sources were T cells, B-cell-depleted T cells, or PBMCs; the material itself was cDNA or gDNA.

This clone was seen a few times. Trimming removed 5 bases from V and 4 bases from J; junction bases left unmatched: 9. Looked up from germline, CDR1 is MNHEY and CDR2 is SVGEGT. The CDR3 has 15 residues. Original processing notes: Estimated nucleated cell counts came from reference gene primer amplification. Assay used: immunoSEQ multiplex PCR; TCRdb lists only in-frame clones, some missing. V, J and clone size were drawn from that table, and D and trimming were deduced from the DNA. The sample lists around 250,000 clones; 80% to 85% were seen once. The sequence was collected from a woman between 18 and 29 years old with acute or convalescent COVID-19. The chain joins TRBV6-2 or TRBV6-3 to TRBJ2-7; 9 bases match TRBD2. Material: peripheral blood. CDR3 loop: CASSPLAGVVYEQYF. For the CDR3, the DNA is TGTGCCAGCAGTCCGTTAGCGGGAGTCGTGTACGAGCAGTACTTC.